This section outlines one T cell receptor beta chain sequence together with its context. The antigen is not known. The data were taken from a study of immune cell composition in non-small cell lung cancer. Normal lung sampling was at least 3 cm from the tumour, as distant as possible. Template was genomic DNA from frozen, unsorted single-cell suspensions. Profiled with immunoSEQ multiplex PCR; TCRdb holds only in-frame clones, not every one. The table includes thousands of clones, roughly 86% detected once. General study points: It was not proven that tumour-reactive clones equal dominant tumour-associated clones. Tumour-associated clones >0.5% occurred in under 40% of adenocarcinomas, under 85% of squamous.

This CDR3 is 15 amino acids long. V lost 4 bases and J lost 3; bases outside the gene matches: 2. Germline V lookup: CDR1 MNHNY, CDR2 SVGAGI (reference sequence). The chain has TRBV6-6 and TRBJ2-2; 10 positions match TRBD1. This sequence originates from a human donor with non-small cell lung cancer. The sample taken for sequencing was non-adjacent lung tissue. The DNA of the CDR3 is TGTGCCAGCAGTTCTGGGACAGGGGACACCGGGGAGCTGTTTTTT. Protein: CASSSGTGDTGELFF.